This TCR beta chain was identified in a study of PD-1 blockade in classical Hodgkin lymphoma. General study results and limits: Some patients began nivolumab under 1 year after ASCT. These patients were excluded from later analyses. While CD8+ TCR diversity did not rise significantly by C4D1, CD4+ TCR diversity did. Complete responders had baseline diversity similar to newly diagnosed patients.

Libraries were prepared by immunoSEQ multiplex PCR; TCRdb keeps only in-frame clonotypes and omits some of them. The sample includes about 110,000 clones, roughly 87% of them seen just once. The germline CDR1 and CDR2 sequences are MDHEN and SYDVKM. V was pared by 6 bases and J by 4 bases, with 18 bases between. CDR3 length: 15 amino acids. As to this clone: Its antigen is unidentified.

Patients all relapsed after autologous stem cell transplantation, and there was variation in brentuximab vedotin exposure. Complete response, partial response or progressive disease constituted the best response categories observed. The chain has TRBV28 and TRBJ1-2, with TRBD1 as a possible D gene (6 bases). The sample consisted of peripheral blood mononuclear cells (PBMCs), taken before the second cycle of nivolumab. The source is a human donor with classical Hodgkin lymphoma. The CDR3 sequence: CASSLDSAGGYGYTF. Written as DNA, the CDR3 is TGTGCCAGCAGCCTGGACAGCGCTGGCGGCTATGGCTACACCTTC.